This T cell receptor (beta chain) was captured in a study of blood T cell repertoires in COVID-19. This clone was seen once. The assay was immunoSEQ multiplex PCR, and TCRdb's table has in-frame clones only and misses some. The sample holds some 380,000 clones, approximately 91% seen once. Residents of under 25 US areas, aged roughly 18 to 89 years, made up the participants. V was cut by 3 bases and J by 10 bases, with 10 bases left in between. Germline CDR1 and CDR2: MNHNS and SASEGT. CDR3 length equals 13 residues. The V gene is TRBV6-1, the J gene TRBJ1-6; D perhaps matches TRBD1 (6 bases). Sequenced material: PBMCs or T cells enriched from blood (not recorded which). The source is a woman aged 40 to 50 with acute COVID-19. CDR3 protein: CASSDRGRSPLHF. The CDR3 coding sequence is TGTGCCAGCAGTGACAGGGGTCGCTCACCCCTCCACTTT.